This TCR beta chain was documented in a study of T-cell reconstitution after alpha-beta-depleted transplantation in children (dated by TCRdb to 2016 to 2018). The study in broad terms: Using TCR repertoire profiling, the study quantitatively followed how T-cell immune reconstitution unfolded in children after TCRalphabeta/CD19-depleted allogeneic hematopoietic cell transplantation.

Taken with the paper, the label for treatment or condition translates to: allogeneic hematopoietic cell transplantation with graft depleted of TCRalphabeta T cells and CD19 B cells. Transplant recipients were children who received TCRalphabeta/CD19-depleted allogeneic hematopoietic cell grafts. The CDR3 measures 16 amino acids from cysteine to phenylalanine. The entry retains the CDR3 DNA only, 48 bases that are in frame from base 1. The germline V gene provides CDR1 SGHAT and CDR2 FQNNGV. The V end loses 0 bases and the J end loses 2 bases, and a stretch of 13 bases separates them. Findings and caveats that apply to the study as a whole: In some patients, high TCRbeta diversity at day 60 was attributed to recipient T cells and intrathymic progenitors that had survived conditioning. Over subsequent months, a decline in hyperexpanded clone frequencies was noted, and after one year, T-cell counts and TCRbeta diversity were mostly ascribed to newly produced T cells. Apparently early alphabetaT-cell count recovery about two months after transplant reportedly relied on only several hundred rapidly expanded clones derived from non-depleted graft cells.

Receptor amplification or capture employed PCR. The instrument was an Illumina HiSeq 2500. TCR library preparation used molecular barcoding, with unique molecular identifiers applied to normalize quantification of the TCRbeta repertoire. TCRdb trimmed the raw reads at Q25, called clones with MiXCR and kept productive beta chains. Every distinct CDR3 protein forms one entry, paired with its most common genes and DNA. The sample yields around 45,000 distinct CDR3 sequences; about 50% were counted once. The ten largest clones capture 35% to 40% of the sample. Of note for this clonotype: Its specific antigen is unknown. No qualities accompany the bases; no much larger clone lies one base away.

This material consisted of peripheral blood, taken before TCRalphabeta/CD19-depleted stem cell transplant. The chain links TRBV11-2 with TRBJ1-1, with the D gene not confidently named. The sequence was obtained from a boy under three years old with SCID, due to receive a stem cell transplant. CDR3 loop: CASSLDRRQLNTEAFF. The sequenced DNA is TGTGCCAGCAGCTTAGATCGGAGGCAGCTCAACACTGAAGCTTTCTTT. Reference TRBV11-2 and TRBJ1-1 genes cover what lies past the CDR3, so the full variable domain is EAGVAQSPRYKIIEKRQSVAFWCNPISGHATLYWYQQILGQGPKLLIQFQNNGVVDDSQLPKDRFSAERLKGVDSTLKIQPAKLEDSAVYLCASSLDRRQLNTEAFFGQGTRLTVV.